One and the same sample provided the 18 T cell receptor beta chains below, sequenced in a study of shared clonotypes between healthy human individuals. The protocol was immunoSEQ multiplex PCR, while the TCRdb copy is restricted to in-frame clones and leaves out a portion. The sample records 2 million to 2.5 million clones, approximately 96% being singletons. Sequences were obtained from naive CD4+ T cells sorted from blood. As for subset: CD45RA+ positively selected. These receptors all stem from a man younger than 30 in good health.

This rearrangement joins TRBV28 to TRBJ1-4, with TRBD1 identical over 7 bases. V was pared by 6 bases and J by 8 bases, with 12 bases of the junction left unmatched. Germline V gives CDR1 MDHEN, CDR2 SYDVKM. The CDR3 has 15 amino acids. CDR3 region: CASSLRQQGHEKLFF. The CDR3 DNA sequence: TGTGCCAGCAGCCTCCGACAACAGGGGCACGAAAAACTGTTTTTT.

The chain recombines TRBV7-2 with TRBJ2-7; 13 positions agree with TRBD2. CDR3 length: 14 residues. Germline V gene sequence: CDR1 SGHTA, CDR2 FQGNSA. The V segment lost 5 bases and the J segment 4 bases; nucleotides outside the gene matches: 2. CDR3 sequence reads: CASSRGLAGYEQYF. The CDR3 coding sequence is TGTGCCAGCAGCCGGGGACTAGCGGGGTACGAGCAGTACTTC.

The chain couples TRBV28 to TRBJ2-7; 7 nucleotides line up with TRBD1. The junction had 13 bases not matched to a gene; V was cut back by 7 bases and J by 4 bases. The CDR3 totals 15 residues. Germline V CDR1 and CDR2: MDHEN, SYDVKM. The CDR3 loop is CASTTSGTVLYEQYF. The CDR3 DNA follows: TGTGCCAGCACCACCAGTGGGACAGTACTATACGAGCAGTACTTC.

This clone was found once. CDR3 nucleotide sequence: TGTGCCAGCAGCAAACCGGGGCGAGGGACTGAAGCTTTCTTT. Its protein product is CASSKPGRGTEAFF. This rearrangement joins TRBV13 to TRBJ1-1, with D perhaps matching TRBD1 (5 bases). CDR1 is PRHDT, CDR2 FYEKMQ, per germline (reference sequence). The length of the CDR3 is 14 residues. Trimming cost V 5 bases and J 5 bases, with 15 bases left between them.

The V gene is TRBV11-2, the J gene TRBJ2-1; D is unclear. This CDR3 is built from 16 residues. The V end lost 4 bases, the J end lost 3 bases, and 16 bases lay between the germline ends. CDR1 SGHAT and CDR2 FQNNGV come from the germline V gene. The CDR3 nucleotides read TGTGCCAGCAGCTCCCGAGCGTCGGCCCTCTACAATGAGCAGTTCTTC. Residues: CASSSRASALYNEQFF.

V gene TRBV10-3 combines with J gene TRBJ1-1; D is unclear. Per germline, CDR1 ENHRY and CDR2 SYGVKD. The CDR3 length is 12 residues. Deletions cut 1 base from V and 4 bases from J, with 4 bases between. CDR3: CAISEWGTEAFF. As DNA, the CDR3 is TGTGCCATCAGTGAGTGGGGCACTGAAGCTTTCTTT.

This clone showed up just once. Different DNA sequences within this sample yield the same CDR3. CDR3 region: CASSLDRGELFF. The CDR3 region has the DNA TGCGCCAGCAGCTTGGATCGGGGGGAGCTGTTTTTT. The chain employs TRBV5-1 and TRBJ2-2; no definite D call. V lost 0 bases and J 8 bases, leaving 5 bases between the germline ends. In germline, CDR1 is SGHRS, CDR2 YFSETQ. The CDR3 covers 12 residues.

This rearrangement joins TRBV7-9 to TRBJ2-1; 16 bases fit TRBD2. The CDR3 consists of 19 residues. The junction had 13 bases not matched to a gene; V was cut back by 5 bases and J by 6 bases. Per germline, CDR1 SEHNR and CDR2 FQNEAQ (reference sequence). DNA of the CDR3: TGTGCCAGCAGCATAACCGGGACTAGCGGGAGGGCCATCTCCAATGAGCAGTTCTTC. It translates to CASSITGTSGRAISNEQFF. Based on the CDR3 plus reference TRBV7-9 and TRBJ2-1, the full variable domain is DTGVSQNPRHKITKRGQNVTFRCDPISEHNRLYWYRQTLGQGPEFLTYFQNEAQLEKSRLLSDRFSAERPKGSFSTLEIQRTEQGDSAMYLCASSITGTSGRAISNEQFFGPGTRLTVL.

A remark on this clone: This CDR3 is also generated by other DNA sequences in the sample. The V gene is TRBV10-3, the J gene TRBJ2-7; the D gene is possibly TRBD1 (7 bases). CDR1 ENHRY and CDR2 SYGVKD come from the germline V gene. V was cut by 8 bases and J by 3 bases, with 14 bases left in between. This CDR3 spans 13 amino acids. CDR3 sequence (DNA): TGTGCCATCCGGCAGGGGGGAAACTACGAGCAGTACTTC. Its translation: CAIRQGGNYEQYF.

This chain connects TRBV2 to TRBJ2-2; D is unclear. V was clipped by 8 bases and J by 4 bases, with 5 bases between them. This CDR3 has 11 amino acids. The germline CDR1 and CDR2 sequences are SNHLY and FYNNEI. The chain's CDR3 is CASYSTGELFF. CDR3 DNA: TGTGCCAGCTACAGCACCGGGGAGCTGTTTTTT.

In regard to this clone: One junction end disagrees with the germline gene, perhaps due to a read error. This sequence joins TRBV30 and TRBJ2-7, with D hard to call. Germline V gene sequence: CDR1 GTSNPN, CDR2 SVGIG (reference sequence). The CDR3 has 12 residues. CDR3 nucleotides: TGTACCTGGAGTCCACCGAGTTACGAGCAGTACTTC. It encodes CTWSPPSYEQYF.

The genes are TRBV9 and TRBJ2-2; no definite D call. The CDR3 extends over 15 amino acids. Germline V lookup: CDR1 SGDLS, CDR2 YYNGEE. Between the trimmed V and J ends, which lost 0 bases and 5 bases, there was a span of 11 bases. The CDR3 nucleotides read TGTGCCAGCAGCGTAGATAGCCTTAGTACCGGGGAGCTGTTTTTT. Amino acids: CASSVDSLSTGELFF.

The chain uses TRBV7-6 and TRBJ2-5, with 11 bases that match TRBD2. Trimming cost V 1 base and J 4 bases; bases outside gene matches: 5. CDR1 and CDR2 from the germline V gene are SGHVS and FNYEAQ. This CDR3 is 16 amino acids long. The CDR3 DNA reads TGTGCCAGCAGCTTAGTGCTAGCGGGGGGCCCAGAGACCCAGTACTTC. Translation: CASSLVLAGGPETQYF.

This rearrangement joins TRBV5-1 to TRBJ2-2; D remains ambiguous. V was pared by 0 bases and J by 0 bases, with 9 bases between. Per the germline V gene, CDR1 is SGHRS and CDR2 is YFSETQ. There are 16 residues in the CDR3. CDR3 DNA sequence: TGCGCCAGCAGCTTGGAGGGCTTCGCGAACACCGGGGAGCTGTTTTTT. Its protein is CASSLEGFANTGELFF.

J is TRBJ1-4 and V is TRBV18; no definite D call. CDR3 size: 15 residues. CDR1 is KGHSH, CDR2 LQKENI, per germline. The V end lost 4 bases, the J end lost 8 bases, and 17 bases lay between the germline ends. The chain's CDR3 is CASSRLGRALEKLFF. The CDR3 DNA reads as TGTGCCAGCTCACGGCTCGGGCGGGCCTTGGAAAAACTGTTTTTT.

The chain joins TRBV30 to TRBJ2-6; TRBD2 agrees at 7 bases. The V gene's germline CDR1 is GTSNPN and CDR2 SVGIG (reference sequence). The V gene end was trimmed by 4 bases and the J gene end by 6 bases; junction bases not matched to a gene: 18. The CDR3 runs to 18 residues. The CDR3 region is CAWMGRAAPTLEANVLTF. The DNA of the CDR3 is TGTGCCTGGATGGGGAGGGCAGCCCCGACTCTAGAGGCCAACGTCCTGACTTTC.

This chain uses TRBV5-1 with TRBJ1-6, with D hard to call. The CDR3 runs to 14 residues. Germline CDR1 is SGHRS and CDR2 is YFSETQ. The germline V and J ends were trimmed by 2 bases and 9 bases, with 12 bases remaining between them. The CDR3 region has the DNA TGCGCCAGCAGCTTAGGGAACCTAGGTTCACCCCTCCACTTT. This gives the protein CASSLGNLGSPLHF. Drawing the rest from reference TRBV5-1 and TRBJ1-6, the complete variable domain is KAGVTQTPRYLIKTRGQQVTLSCSPISGHRSVSWYQQTPGQGLQFLFEYFSETQRNKGNFPGRFSGRQFSNSRSEMNVSTLELGDSALYLCASSLGNLGSPLHFGNGTRLTVT.

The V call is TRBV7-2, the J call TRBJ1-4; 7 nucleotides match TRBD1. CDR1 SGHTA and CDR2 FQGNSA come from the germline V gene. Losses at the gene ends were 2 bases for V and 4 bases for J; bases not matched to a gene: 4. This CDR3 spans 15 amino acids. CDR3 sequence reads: CASSLLTGHNEKLFF. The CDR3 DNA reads TGTGCCAGCAGCTTACTGACAGGGCATAATGAAAAACTGTTTTTT. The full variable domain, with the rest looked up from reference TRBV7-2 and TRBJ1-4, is GAGVSQSPSNKVTEKGKDVELRCDPISGHTALYWYRQSLGQGLEFLIYFQGNSAPDKSGLPSDRFSAERTGGSVSTLTIQRTQQEDSAVYLCASSLLTGHNEKLFFGSGTQLSVL.